Below, one T cell receptor beta chain is given with its context. The protocol was immunoSEQ multiplex PCR, while the TCRdb copy is restricted to in-frame clones and leaves out a portion. The sample holds fewer than 300,000 clones; about 89% are singletons and the top ten take about 9.2%. The data stem from a study of blood T cell repertoires in COVID-19. There are 13 residues in the CDR3. The V segment lost 5 bases and the J segment 8 bases; nucleotides outside the gene matches: 7. Germline loops: CDR1 SGHAT, CDR2 FQNNGV. This sequence was found in a middle-aged man who had recovered from COVID-19. V is TRBV11-2 and J is TRBJ1-2; 8 bases are shared with TRBD1. The sequencing sample was made of peripheral blood. The chain's CDR3 is CASSQPTGEGYTF. The CDR3 DNA is TGTGCCAGCAGCCAGCCGACAGGGGAAGGCTACACCTTC.